This T cell receptor (beta chain) was obtained from a study of blood T cell repertoires in COVID-19. In the original workflow: Cell counts per sample came from amplifying reference gene primers. The table came from immunoSEQ multiplex PCR; TCRdb's copy has only in-frame clones and leaves some out. V and J calls and clone size are given by that table; D and trimming were obtained from the DNA. In the table there are some 300,000 clones, about nine tenths of which are singletons. Participant-given clinical history determined each cohort assignment. The CDR3 contains 18 residues. Deletions cut 3 bases from V and 0 bases from J, with 20 bases between. Per germline, CDR1 MNHEY and CDR2 SMNVEV (reference sequence).

The chain joins TRBV27 to TRBJ1-1; D unclear. The specimen was PBMCs or T cells enriched from blood (not recorded which). The TCR was taken from a woman aged 40 to 50 who had recovered from COVID-19. The CDR3 nucleotides read TGTGCCAGCAGTTTCGCTGGGCAGCCGTATTCGATGAACACTGAAGCTTTCTTT. Amino acids: CASSFAGQPYSMNTEAFF.